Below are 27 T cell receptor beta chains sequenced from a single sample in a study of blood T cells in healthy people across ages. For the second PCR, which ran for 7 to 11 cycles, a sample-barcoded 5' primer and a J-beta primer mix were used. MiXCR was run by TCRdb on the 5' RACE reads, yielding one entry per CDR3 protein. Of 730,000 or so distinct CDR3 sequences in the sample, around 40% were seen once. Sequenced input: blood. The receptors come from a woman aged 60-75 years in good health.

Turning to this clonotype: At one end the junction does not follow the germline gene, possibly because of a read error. The CDR3 sequence: CRAPGPGQSSYNVQYF. The CDR3 coding sequence is TGCCGTGCCCCGGGGCCCGGACAGAGCTCCTACAATGTGCAGTACTTC. V is TRBV20-1 and J is TRBJ2-1; maybe TRBD1 (6 bases). TRBJ2-7 matches the DNA end more closely, so the J call is doubtful. CDR3 length: 16 residues. Germline-derived CDR1 and CDR2 are DFQATT and SNEGSKA (reference sequence).

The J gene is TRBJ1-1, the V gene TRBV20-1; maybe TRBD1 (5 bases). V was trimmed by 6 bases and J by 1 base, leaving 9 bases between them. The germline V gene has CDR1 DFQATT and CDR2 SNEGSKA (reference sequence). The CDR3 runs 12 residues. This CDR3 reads CSASRENTEAFF. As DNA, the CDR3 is TGCAGTGCCAGCAGGGAGAACACTGAAGCTTTCTTT.

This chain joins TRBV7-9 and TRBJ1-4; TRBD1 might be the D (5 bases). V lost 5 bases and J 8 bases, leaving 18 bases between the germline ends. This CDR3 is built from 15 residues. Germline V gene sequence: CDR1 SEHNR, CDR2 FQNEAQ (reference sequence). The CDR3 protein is CASSPTAALGEKLFF. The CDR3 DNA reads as TGTGCCAGCAGCCCGACAGCAGCCCTTGGAGAAAAACTGTTTTTT.

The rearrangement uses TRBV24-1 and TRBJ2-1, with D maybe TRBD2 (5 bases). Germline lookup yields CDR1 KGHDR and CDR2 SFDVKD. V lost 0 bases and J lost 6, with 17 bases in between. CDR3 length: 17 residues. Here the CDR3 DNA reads TGTGCCACCAGTGATTTGGGGCCCTCGGGGAGCCTCAATGAGCAGTTCTTC. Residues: CATSDLGPSGSLNEQFF.

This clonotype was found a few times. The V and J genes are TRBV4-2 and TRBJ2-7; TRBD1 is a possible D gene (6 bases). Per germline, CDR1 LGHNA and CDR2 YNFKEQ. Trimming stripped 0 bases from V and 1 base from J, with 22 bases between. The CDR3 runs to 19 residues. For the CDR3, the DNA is TGTGCCAGCAGCCAAGAATCTGGGACAACTCCTTTCTCTTCCTACGAGCAGTACTTC. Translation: CASSQESGTTPFSSYEQYF.

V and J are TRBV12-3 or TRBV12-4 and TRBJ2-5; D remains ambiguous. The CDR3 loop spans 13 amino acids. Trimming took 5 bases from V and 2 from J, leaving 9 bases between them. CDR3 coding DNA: TGTGCCAGCAGTGTGGGCAGACAAGAGACCCAGTACTTC. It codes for CASSVGRQETQYF.

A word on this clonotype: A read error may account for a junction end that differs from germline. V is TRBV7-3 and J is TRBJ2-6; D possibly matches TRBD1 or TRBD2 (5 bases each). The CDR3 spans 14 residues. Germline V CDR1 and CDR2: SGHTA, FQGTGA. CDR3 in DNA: TGTGCCAGCAGCCCCGTAACCGGGGCCAACGTCCCGACTTTC. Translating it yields CASSPVTGANVPTF.

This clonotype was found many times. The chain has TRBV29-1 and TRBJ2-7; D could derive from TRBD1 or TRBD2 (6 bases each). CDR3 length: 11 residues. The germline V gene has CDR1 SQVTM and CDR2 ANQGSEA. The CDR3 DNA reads TGCAGTAAGAGGGGGGTATACGAGCAGTACTTC. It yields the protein CSKRGVYEQYF.

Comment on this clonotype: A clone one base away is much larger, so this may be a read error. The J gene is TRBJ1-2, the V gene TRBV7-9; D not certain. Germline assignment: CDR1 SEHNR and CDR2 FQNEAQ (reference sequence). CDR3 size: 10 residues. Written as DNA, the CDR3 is TGTGCCAGCACCTCGTATGGCTGCACCTTC. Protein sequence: CASTSYGCTF.

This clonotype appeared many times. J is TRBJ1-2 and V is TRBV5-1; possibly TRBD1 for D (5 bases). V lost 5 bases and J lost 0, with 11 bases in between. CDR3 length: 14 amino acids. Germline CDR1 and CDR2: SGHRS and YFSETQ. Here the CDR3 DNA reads TGCGCCAGCAGAGGGGACGTAGCTAACTATGGCTACACCTTC. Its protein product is CASRGDVANYGYTF.

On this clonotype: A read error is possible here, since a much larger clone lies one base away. The CDR3 here is CSGGTGEDYDYTF. The CDR3 DNA is TGCAGCGGCGGGACAGGGGAGGACTATGACTACACCTTC. V is TRBV29-1 and J is TRBJ1-2; 10 nucleotides line up with TRBD1. The germline V gene has CDR1 SQVTM and CDR2 ANQGSEA. The CDR3 has 13 amino acids.

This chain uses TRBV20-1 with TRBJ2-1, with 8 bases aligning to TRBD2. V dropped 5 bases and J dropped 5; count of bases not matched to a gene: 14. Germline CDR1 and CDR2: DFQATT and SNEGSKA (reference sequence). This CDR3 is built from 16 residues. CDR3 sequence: CSAWPSGSGGNNEQFF. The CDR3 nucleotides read TGCAGTGCTTGGCCCTCCGGGAGCGGGGGAAACAATGAGCAGTTCTTC.

The CDR3 sequence: CASSLDGSSGADTQYF. The CDR3 DNA reads TGCGCCAGCAGCTTGGACGGTTCGTCCGGGGCAGATACGCAGTATTTT. V is TRBV5-1 and J is TRBJ2-3; D is possibly TRBD2 (5 bases). Trimming stripped 0 bases from V and 4 bases from J, with 15 bases between. The length of the CDR3 is 16 residues. Germline V gene data show CDR1 as SGHRS and CDR2 as YFSETQ.

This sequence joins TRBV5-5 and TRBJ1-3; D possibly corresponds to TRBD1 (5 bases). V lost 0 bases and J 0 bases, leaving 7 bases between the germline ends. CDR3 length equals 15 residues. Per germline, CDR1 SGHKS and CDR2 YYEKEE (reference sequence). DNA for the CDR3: TGTGCCAGCAGCTTGGGGACAAGCTCTGGAAACACCATATATTTT. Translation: CASSLGTSSGNTIYF.

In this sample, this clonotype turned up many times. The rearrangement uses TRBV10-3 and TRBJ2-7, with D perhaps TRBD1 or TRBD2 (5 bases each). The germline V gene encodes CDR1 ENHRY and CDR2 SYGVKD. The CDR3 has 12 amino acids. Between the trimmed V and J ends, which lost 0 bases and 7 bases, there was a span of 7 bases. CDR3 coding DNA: TGTGCCATCAGTGAGTCGGGGGTAGAGCAGTACTTC. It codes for CAISESGVEQYF.

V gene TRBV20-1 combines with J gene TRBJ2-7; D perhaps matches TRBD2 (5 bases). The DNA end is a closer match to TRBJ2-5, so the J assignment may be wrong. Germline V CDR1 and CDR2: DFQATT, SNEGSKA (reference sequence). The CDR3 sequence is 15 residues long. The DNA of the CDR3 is TGCAGTGCTAGGGGGTTTCGCGGGCTCGAAGAGACCCAGTACTTC. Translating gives CSARGFRGLEETQYF.

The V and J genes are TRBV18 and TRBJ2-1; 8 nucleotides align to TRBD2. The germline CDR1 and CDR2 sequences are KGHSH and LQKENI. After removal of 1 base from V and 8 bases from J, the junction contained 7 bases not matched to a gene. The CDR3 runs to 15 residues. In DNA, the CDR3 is TGTGCCAGCTCACCACAGAGCGGGAGAGGACATGAGCAGTTCTTC. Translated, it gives CASSPQSGRGHEQFF.

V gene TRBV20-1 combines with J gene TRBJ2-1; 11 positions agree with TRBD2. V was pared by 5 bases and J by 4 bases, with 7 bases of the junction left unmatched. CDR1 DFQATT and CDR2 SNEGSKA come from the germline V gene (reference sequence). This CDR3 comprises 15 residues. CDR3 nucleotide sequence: TGCAGTGCTTCTACCGGGACTAGCGGTTACAATGAGCAGTTCTTC. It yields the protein CSASTGTSGYNEQFF.

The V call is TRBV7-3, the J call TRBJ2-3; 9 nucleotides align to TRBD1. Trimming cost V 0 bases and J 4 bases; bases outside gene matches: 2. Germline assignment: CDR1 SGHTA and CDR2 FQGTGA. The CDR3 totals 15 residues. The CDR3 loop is CASSLTYRGPDTQYF. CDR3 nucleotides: TGTGCCAGCAGCTTAACGTACAGGGGGCCAGATACGCAGTATTTT. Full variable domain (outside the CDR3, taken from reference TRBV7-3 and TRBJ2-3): GAGVSQTPSNKVTEKGKYVELRCDPISGHTALYWYRQSLGQGPEFLIYFQGTGAADDSGLPNDRFFAVRPEGSVSTLKIQRTERGDSAVYLCASSLTYRGPDTQYFGPGTRLTVL.

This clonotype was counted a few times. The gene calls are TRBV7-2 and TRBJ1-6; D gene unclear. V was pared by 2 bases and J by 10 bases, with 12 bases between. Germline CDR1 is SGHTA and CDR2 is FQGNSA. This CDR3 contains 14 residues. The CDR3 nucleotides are TGTGCCAGCAGCTTAAGTGTAGGGAAGTCACCCCTCCACTTT. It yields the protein CASSLSVGKSPLHF.

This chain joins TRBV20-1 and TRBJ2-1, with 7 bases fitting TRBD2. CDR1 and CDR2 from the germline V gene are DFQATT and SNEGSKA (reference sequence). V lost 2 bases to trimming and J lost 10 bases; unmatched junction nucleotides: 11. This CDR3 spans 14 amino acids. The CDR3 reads CSARMASGNREQFF. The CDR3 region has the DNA TGCAGTGCTAGAATGGCTAGCGGAAATAGGGAGCAGTTCTTC.

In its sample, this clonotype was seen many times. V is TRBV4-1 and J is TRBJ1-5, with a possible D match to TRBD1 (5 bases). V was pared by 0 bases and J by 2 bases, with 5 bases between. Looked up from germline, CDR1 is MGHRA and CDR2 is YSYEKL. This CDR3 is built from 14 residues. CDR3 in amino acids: CASSQDRGNQPQHF. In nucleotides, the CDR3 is TGCGCCAGCAGCCAAGACAGGGGCAATCAGCCCCAGCATTTT.

The CDR3 sequence: CASSPGLHNEQYF. DNA of the CDR3: TGTGCCAGCAGCCCGGGACTCCACAATGAGCAGTACTTC. This chain links TRBV5-5 with TRBJ2-1; possible D gene TRBD2, 6 bases. Gene TRBJ2-7 matches the end of the DNA better, so the J call may be wrong. This CDR3 contains 13 residues. The germline CDR1 and CDR2 sequences are SGHKS and YYEKEE (reference sequence).

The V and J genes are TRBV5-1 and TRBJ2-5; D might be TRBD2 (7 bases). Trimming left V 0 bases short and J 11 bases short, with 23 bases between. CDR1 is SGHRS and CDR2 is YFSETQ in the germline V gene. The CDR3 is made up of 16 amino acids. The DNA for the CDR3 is TGCGCCAGCAGCTTGGCCCCTTGGGGGGGGCTAGTTGAGCAGTACTTC. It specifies CASSLAPWGGLVEQYF. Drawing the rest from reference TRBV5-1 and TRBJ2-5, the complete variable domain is KAGVTQTPRYLIKTRGQQVTLSCSPISGHRSVSWYQQTPGQGLQFLFEYFSETQRNKGNFPGRFSGRQFSNSRSEMNVSTLELGDSALYLCASSLAPWGGLVEQYFGPGTRLLVL.

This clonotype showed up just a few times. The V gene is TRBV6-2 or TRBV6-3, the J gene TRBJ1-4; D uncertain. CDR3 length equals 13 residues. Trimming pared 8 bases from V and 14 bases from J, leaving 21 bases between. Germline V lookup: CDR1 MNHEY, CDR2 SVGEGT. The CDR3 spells CASGRETRGWLFF. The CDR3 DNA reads TGTGCCAGCGGGCGGGAAACACGTGGATGGCTGTTTTTT.

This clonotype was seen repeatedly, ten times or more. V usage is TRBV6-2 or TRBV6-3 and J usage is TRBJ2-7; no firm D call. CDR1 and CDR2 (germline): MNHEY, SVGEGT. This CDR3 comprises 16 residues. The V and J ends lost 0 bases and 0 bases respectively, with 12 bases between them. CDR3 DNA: TGTGCCAGCAGTTACTCTATGGTTATGGGCTCCTACGAGCAGTACTTC. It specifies CASSYSMVMGSYEQYF.

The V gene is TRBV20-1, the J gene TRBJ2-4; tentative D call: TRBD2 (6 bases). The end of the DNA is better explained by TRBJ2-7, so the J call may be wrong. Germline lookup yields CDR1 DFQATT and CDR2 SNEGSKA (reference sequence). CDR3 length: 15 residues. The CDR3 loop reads CSARDPAGFGNEQYF. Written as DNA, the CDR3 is TGCAGTGCTAGAGATCCGGCGGGATTTGGGAACGAGCAGTACTTC.